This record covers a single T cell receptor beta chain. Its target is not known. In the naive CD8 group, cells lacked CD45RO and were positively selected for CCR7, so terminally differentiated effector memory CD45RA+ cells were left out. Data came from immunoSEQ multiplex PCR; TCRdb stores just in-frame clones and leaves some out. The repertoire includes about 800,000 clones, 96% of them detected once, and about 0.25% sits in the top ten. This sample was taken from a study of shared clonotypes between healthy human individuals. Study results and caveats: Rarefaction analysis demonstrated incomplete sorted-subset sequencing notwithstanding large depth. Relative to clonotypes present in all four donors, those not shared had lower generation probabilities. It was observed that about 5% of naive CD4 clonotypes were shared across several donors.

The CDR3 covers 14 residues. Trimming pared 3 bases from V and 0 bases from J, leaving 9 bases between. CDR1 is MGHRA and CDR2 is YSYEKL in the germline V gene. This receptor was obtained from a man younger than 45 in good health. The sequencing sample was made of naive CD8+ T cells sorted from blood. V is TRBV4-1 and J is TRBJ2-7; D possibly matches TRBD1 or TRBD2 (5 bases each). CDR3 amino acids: CASSQGVGSYEQYF. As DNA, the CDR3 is TGCGCCAGCAGCCAGGGGGTTGGCTCCTACGAGCAGTACTTC.